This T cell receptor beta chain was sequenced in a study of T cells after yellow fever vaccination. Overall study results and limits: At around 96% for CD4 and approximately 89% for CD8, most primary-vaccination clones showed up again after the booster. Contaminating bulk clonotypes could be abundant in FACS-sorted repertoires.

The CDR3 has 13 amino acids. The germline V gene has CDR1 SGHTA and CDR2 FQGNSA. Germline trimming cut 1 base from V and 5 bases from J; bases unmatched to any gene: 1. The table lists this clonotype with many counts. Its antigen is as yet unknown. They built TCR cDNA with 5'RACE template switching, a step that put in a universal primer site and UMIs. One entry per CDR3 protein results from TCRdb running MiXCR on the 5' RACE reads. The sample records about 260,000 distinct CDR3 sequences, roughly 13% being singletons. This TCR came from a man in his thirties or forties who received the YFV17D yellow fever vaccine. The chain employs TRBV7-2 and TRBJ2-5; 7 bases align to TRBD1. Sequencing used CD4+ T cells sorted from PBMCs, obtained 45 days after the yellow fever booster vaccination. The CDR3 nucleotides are TGTGCCAGCAGCTTAGGCAGGGGGGAGACCCAGTACTTC. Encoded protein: CASSLGRGETQYF.